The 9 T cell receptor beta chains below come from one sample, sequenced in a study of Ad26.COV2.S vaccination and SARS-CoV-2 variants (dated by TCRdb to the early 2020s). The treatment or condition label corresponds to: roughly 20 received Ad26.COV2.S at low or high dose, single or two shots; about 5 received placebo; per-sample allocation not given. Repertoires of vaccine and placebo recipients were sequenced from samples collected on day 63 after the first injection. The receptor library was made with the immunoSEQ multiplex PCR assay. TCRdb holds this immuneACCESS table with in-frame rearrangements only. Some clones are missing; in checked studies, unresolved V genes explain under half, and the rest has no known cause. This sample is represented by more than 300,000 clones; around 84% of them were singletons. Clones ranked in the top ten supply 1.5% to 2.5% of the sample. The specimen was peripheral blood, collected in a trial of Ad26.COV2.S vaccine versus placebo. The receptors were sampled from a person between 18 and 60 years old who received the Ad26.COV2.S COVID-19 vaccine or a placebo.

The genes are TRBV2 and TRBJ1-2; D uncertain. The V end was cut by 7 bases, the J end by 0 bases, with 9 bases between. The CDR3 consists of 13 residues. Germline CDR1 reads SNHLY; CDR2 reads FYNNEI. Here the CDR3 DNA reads TGTGCCAGCAAAAGGGTGGCTAACTATGGCTACACCTTC. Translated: CASKRVANYGYTF. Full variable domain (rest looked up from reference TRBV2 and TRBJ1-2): EPEVTQTPSHQVTQMGQEVILRCVPISNHLYFYWYRQILGQKVEFLVSFYNNEISEKSEIFDDQFSVERPDGSNFTLKIRSTKLEDSAMYFCASKRVANYGYTFGSGTRLTVV.

The CDR3 DNA reads TGCGCCAGCAGCTTGGATCTAGCGAAATTAGATACGCAGTATTTT. It is translated as CASSLDLAKLDTQYF. The chain carries TRBV5-1 and TRBJ2-3; TRBD2 might be the D (6 bases). The germline gives CDR1 SGHRS, CDR2 YFSETQ. CDR3 size: 15 residues. Trimming took 0 bases from V and 5 from J, leaving 13 bases between them.

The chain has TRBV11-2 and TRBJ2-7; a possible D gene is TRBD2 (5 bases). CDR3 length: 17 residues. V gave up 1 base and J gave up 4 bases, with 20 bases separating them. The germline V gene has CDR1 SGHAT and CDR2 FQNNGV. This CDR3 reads CASSLGQGSGWRYEQYF. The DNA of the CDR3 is TGTGCCAGCAGCTTAGGGCAAGGGTCGGGATGGCGTTACGAGCAGTACTTC.

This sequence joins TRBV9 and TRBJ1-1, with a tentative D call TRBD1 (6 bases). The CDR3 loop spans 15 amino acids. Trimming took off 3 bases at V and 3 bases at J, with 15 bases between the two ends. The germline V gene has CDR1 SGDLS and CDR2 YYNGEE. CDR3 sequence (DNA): TGTGCCAGCAGCGCACGACAGGAGGTAGACACTGAAGCTTTCTTT. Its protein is CASSARQEVDTEAFF.

CDR3 in amino acids: CAISRPPGQGRMSSGNTIYF. CDR3 nucleotide sequence: TGTGCCATCAGTCGTCCCCCGGGACAGGGAAGGATGTCCTCTGGAAACACCATATATTTT. The chain has TRBV10-3 and TRBJ1-3; 9 nucleotides line up with TRBD1. The junction had 17 bases not matched to a gene; V was cut back by 5 bases and J by 0 bases. The CDR3 has 20 amino acids. Per the germline V gene, CDR1 is ENHRY and CDR2 is SYGVKD.

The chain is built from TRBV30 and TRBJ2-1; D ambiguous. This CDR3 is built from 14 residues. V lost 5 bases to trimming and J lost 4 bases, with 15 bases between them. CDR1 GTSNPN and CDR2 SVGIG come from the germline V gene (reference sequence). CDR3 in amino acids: CAWGISETYNEQFF. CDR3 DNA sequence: TGTGCCTGGGGTATAAGCGAGACGTACAATGAGCAGTTCTTC.

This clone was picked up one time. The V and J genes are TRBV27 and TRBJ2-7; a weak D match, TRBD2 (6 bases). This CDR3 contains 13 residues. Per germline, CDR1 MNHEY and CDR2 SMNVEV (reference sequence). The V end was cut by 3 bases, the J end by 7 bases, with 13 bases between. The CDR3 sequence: CASSLRGRGEQYF. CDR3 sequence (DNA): TGTGCCAGCAGTTTGCGGGGCCGGGGGGAGCAGTACTTC.

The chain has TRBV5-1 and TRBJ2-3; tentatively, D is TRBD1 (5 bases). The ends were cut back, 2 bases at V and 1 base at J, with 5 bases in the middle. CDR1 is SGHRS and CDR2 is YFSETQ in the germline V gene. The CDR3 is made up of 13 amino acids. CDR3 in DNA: TGCGCCAGCAGCTTACAGGGCACAGATACGCAGTATTTT. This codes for CASSLQGTDTQYF.

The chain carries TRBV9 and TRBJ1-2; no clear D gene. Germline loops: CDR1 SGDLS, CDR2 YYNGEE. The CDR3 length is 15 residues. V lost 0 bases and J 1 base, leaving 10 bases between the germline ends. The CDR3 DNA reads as TGTGCCAGCAGCGTAGACCCCGGGGTTAACTATGGCTACACCTTC. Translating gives CASSVDPGVNYGYTF.